At least ten counts were recorded for the clone carrying this TCR beta chain. Antigen: not known. This entry comes from a study of T-cell memory formation after mild COVID-19. Study overall: Largely donor-specific TCR clusters were found. Regarding the study as a whole: CD4+ contracting clones were found mainly in CM and EM, and CD8+ ones in EMRA.

One entry per CDR3 protein, called by TCRdb with MiXCR from the 5' RACE reads. Here the sample spans 100,000 to 150,000 distinct CDR3 sequences, roughly 6% being singletons. The length of the CDR3 is 13 residues. Trimming pared 0 bases from V and 9 bases from J, leaving 12 bases between. Germline-derived CDR1 and CDR2 are DFQATT and SNEGSKA (reference sequence). V gene TRBV20-1 combines with J gene TRBJ2-1; tentatively, D is TRBD2 (6 bases). The sample consisted of PBMCs or a T cell subset sorted from them (not recorded which). This sequence originates from an adult woman who had mild COVID-19 (a few samples of this study predate the infection). Cell type and time point are not known. The CDR3 nucleotides are TGCAGTGCTAGAGATCCGGGGGTAGGTGAGCAGTTCTTC. This translates into CSARDPGVGEQFF.